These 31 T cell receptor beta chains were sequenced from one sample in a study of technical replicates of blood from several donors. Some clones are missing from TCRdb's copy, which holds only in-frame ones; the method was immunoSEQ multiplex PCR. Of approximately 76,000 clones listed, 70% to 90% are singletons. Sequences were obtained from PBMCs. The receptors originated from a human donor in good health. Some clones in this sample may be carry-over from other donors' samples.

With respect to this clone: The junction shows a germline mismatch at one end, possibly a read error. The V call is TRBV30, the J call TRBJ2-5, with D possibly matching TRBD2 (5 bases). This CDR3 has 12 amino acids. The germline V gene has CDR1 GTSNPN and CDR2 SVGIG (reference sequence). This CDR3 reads CAWSVTGETRYF. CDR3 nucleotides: TGTGCCTGGAGTGTTACCGGGGAGACCCGGTACTTC. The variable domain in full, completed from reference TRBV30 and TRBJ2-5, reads SQTIHQWPATLVQPVGSPLSLECTVEGTSNPNLYWYRQAAGRGLQLLFYSVGIGQISSEVPQNLSASRPQDRQFILSSKKLLLSDSGFYLCAWSVTGETRYFGPGTRLLVL.

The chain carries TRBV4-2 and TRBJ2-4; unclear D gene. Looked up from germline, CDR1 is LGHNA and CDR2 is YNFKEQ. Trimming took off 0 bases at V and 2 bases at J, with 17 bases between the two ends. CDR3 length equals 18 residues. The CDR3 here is CASSQDRTARSPKNIQYF. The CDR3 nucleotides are TGTGCCAGCAGCCAAGATCGTACGGCTAGGAGCCCCAAAAACATTCAGTACTTC.

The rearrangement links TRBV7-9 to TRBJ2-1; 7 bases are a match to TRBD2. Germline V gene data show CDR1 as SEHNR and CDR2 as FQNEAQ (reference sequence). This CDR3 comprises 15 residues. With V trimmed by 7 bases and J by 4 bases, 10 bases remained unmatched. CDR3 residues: CASTESGRGYNEQFF. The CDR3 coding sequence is TGTGCCAGCACTGAGAGTGGGCGGGGGTACAATGAGCAGTTCTTC. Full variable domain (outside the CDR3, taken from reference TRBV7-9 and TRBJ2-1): DTGVSQNPRHKITKRGQNVTFRCDPISEHNRLYWYRQTLGQGPEFLTYFQNEAQLEKSRLLSDRFSAERPKGSFSTLEIQRTEQGDSAMYLCASTESGRGYNEQFFGPGTRLTVL.

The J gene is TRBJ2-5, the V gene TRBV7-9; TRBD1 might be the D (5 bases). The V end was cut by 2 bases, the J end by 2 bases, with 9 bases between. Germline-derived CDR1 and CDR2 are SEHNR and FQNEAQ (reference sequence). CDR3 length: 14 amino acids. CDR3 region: CASSLFDRQETQYF. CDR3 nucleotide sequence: TGTGCCAGCAGCTTATTTGACAGACAAGAGACCCAGTACTTC.

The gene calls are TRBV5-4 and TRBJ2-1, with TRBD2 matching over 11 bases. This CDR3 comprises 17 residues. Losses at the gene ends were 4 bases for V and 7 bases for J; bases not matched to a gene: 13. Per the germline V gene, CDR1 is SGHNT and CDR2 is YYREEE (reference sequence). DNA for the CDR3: TGTGCCAGCAGCCTTAGCGGGGGGGCGCCAGTTGTTAATGAGCAGTTCTTC. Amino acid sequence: CASSLSGGAPVVNEQFF.

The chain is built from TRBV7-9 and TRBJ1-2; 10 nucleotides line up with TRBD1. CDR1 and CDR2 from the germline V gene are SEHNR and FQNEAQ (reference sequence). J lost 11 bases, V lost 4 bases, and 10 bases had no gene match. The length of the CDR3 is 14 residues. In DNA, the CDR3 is TGTGCCAGCAGCTCAGCTCGAGGACAGGGGGAATACACCTTC. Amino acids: CASSSARGQGEYTF.

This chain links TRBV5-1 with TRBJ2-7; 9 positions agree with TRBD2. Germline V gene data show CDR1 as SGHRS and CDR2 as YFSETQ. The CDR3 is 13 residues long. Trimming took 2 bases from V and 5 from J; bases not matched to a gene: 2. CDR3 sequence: CASSFASGNEQYF. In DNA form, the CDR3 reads TGCGCCAGCAGCTTCGCTAGCGGGAACGAGCAGTACTTC.

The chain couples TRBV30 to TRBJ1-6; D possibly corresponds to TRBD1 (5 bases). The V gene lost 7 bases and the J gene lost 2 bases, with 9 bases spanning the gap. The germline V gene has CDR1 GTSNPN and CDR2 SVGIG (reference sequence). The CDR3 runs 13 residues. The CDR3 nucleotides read TGTGCCTCCACAGGCACCTATAATTCACCCCTCCACTTT. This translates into CASTGTYNSPLHF.

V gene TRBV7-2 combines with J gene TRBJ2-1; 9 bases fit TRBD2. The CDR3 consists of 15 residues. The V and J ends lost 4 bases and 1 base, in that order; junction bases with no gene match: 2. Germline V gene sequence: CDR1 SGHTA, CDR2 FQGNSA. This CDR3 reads CASSSSGTSYNEQFF. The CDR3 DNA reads TGTGCCAGCAGCTCTAGCGGGACGTCCTACAATGAGCAGTTCTTC.

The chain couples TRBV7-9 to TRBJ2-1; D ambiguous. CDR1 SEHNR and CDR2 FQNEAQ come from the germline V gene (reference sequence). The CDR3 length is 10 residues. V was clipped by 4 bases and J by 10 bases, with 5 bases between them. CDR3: CASSSLEQFF. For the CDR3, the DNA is TGTGCCAGCAGCTCTCTGGAGCAGTTCTTC.

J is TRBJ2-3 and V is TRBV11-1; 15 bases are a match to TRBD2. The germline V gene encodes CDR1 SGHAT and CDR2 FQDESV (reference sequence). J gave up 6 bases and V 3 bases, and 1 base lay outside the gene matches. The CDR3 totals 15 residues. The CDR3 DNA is TGTGCCAGCAGCTTTGGGACTAGCGGGGGGGATACGCAGTATTTT. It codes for CASSFGTSGGDTQYF.

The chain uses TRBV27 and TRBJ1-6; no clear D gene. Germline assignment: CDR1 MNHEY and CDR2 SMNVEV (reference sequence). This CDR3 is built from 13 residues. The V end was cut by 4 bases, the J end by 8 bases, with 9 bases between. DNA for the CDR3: TGTGCCAGCAGTTCTAGAAAGGATTCACCCCTCCACTTT. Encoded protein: CASSSRKDSPLHF.

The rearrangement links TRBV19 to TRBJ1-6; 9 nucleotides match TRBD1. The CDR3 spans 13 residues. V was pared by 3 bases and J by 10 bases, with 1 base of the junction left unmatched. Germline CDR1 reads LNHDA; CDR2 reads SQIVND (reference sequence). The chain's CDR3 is CASSMTGGSPLHF. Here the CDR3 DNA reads TGTGCCAGTAGTATGACAGGGGGGTCACCCCTCCACTTT.

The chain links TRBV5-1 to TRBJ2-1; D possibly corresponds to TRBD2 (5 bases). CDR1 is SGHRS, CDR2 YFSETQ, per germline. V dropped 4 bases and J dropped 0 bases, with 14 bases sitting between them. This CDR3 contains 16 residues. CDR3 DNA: TGCGCCAGCAGCCCGGTCGGGGAGAGCTCCTACAATGAGCAGTTCTTC. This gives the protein CASSPVGESSYNEQFF.

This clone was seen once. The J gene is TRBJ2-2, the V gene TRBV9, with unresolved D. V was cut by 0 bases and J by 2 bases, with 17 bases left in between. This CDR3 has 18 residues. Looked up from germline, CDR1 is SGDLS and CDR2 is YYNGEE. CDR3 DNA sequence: TGTGCCAGCAGCGTAGGGCTAGTATGGCAGATCAACACCGGGGAGCTGTTTTTT. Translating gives CASSVGLVWQINTGELFF.

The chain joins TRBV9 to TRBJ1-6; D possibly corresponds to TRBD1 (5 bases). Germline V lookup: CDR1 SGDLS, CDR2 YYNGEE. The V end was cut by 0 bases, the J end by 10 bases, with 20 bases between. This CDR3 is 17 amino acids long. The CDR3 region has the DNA TGTGCCAGCAGCGTAGGGTATAGTGGCAGGGAAGACTCACCCCTCCACTTT. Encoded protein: CASSVGYSGREDSPLHF.

The CDR3 nucleotides are TGCGCCAGCAGCGTCCAGGAGGGGGAGACCCAGTACTTC. Translated: CASSVQEGETQYF. J is TRBJ2-5 and V is TRBV5-1; D possibly corresponds to TRBD2 (6 bases). The CDR3 is made up of 13 amino acids. CDR1 is SGHRS and CDR2 is YFSETQ in the germline V gene. V dropped 4 bases and J dropped 5 bases, with 12 bases sitting between them.

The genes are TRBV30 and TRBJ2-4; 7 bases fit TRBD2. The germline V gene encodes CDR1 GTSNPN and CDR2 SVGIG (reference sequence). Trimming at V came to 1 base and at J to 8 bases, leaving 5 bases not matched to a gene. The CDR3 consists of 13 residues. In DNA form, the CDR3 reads TGTGCCTGGAGTGGGGGAGGGCGGGACATTCAGTACTTC. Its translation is CAWSGGGRDIQYF.

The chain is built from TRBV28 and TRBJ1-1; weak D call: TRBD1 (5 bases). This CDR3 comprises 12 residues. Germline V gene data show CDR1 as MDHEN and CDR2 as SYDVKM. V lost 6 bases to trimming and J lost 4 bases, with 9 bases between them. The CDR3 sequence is CASRSGGTEAFF. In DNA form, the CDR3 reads TGTGCCAGCAGGTCCGGGGGCACTGAAGCTTTCTTT.

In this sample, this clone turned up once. The CDR3 sequence: CASRREYEQFF. CDR3 DNA: TGTGCCAGCAGGCGCGAGTATGAGCAGTTCTTC. V usage is TRBV6-5 and J usage is TRBJ2-1; D call uncertain. Looked up from germline, CDR1 is MNHEY and CDR2 is SVGAGI. CDR3 length: 11 amino acids. Trimming cost V 6 bases and J 8 bases, with 8 bases left between them.

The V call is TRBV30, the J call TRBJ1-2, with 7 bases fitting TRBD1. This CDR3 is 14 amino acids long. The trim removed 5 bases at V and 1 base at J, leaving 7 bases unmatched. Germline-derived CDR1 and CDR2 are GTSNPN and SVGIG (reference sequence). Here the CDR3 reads CAWGRDSLNYGYTF. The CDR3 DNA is TGTGCCTGGGGACGGGACAGTCTTAACTATGGCTACACCTTC.

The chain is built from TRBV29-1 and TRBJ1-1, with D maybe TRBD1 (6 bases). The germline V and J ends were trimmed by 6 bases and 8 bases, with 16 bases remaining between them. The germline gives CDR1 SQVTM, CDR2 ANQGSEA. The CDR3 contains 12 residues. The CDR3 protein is CSVGGAALEAFF. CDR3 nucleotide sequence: TGCAGCGTGGGGGGGGCCGCGTTAGAAGCTTTCTTT.

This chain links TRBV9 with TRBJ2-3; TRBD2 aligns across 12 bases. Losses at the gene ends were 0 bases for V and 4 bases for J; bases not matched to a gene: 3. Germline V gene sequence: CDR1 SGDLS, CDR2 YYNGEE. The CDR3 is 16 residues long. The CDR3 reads CASSVVGLAGPDTQYF. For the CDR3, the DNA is TGTGCCAGCAGCGTAGTAGGACTAGCGGGGCCAGATACGCAGTATTTT. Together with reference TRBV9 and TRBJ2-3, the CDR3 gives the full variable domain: DSGVTQTPKHLITATGQRVTLRCSPRSGDLSVYWYQQSLDQGLQFLIQYYNGEERAKGNILERFSAQQFPDLHSELNLSSLELGDSALYFCASSVVGLAGPDTQYFGPGTRLTVL.

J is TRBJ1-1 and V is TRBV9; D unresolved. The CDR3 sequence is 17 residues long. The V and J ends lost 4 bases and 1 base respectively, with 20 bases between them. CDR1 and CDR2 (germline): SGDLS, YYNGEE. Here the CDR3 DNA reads TGTGCCAGCAGCTACCGCCCGATGGTTGGAGGGAACACTGAAGCTTTCTTT. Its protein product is CASSYRPMVGGNTEAFF.

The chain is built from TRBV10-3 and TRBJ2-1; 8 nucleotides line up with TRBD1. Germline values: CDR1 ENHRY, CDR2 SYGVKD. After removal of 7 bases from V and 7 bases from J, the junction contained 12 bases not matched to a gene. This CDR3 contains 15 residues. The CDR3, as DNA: TGTGCCATCAACGGGCGGCAGGGGGCTCGGAATGAGCAGTTCTTC. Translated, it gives CAINGRQGARNEQFF.

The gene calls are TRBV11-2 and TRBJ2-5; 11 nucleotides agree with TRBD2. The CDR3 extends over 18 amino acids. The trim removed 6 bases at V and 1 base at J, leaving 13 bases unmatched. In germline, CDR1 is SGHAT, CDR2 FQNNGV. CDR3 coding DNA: TGTGCCAGCAGTCTCGGGATAGCGGGAGGGGGTTTCCAAGAGACCCAGTACTTC. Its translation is CASSLGIAGGGFQETQYF.

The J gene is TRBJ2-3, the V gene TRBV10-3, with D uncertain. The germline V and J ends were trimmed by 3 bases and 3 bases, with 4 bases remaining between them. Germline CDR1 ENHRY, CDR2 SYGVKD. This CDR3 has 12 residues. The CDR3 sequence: CAISEETDTQYF. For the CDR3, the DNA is TGTGCCATCAGTGAAGAGACAGATACGCAGTATTTT.

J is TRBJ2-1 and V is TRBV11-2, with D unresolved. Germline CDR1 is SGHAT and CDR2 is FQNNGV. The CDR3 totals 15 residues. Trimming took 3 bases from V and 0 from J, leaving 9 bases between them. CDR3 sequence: CASSLSASSYNEQFF. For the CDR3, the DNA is TGTGCCAGCAGCTTGAGCGCGAGCTCCTACAATGAGCAGTTCTTC.

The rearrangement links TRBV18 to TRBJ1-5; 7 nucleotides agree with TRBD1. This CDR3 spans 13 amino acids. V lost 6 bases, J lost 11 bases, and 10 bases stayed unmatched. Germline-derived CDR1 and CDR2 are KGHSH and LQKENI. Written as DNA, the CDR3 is TGTGCCAGCTCCCAGGACCAGGGGGTGGCCCAGCATTTT. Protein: CASSQDQGVAQHF. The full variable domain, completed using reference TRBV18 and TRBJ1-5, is NAGVMQNPRHLVRRRGQEARLRCSPMKGHSHVYWYRQLPEEGLKFMVYLQKENIIDESGMPKERFSAEFPKEGPSILRIQQVVRGDSAAYFCASSQDQGVAQHFGDGTRLSIL.

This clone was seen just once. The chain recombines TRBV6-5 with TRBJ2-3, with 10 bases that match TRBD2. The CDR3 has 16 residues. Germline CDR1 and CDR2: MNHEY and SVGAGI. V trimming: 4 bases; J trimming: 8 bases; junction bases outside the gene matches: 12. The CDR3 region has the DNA TGTGCCAGCAGTTTCGACACTAGCGGGGCCACGGGTACGCAGTATTTT. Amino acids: CASSFDTSGATGTQYF.

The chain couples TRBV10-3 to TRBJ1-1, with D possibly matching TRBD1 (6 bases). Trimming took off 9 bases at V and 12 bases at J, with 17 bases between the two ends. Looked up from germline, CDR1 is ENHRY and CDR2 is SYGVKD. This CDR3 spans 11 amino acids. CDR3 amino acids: CAIGEGGKTFF. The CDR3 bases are TGTGCCATTGGGGAGGGGGGGAAAACTTTCTTT.